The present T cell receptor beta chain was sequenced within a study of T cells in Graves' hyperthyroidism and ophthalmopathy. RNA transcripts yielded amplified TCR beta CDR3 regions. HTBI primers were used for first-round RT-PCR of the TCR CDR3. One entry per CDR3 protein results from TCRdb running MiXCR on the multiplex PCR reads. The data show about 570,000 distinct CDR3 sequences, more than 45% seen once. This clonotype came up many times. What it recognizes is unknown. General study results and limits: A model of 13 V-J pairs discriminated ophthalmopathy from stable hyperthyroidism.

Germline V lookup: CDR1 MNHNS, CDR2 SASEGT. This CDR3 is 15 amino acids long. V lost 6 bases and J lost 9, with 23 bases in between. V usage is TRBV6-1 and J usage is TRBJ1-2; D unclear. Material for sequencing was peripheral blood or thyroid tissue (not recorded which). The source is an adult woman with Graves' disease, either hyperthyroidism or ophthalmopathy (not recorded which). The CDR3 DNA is TGTGCCAGCAGCCCAAGGACCCTTTCGCCACCTAGCTACACCTTC. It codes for CASSPRTLSPPSYTF.